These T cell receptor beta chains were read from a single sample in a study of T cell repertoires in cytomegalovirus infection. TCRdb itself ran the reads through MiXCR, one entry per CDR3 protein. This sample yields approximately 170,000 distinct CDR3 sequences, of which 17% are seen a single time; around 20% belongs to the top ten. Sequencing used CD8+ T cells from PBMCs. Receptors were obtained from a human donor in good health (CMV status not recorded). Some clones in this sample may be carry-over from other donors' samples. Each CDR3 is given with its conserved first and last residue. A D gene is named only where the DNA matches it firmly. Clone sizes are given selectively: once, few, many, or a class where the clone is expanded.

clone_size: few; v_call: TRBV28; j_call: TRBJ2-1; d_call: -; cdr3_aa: CASSSPPGNPYNEQFF; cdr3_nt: TGTGCCAGCAGCAGCCCCCCAGGAAACCCTTACAATGAGCAGTTCTTC
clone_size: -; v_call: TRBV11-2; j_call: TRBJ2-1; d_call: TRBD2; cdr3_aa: CASSYGTNNEQFF; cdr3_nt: TGTGCCAGCAGCTATGGGACTAACAATGAGCAGTTCTTC
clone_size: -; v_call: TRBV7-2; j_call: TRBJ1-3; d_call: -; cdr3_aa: CASIARRSGNTIYF; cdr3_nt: TGTGCCAGCATTGCAAGGCGCTCTGGAAACACCATATATTTT
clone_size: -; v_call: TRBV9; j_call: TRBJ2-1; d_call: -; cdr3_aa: CASGQTGVGEQFF; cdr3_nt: TGTGCCAGCGGACAGACAGGAGTAGGTGAGCAGTTCTTC
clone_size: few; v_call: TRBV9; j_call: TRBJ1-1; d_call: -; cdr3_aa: CASSPWATNTEAFF; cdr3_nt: TGTGCCAGCAGCCCCTGGGCGACGAACACTGAAGCTTTCTTT
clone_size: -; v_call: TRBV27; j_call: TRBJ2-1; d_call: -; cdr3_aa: CASSSKSSYNEQFF; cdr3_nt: TGTGCCAGCAGTTCTAAAAGCTCCTACAATGAGCAGTTCTTC
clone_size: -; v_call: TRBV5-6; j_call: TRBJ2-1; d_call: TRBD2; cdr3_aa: CASSLSSGRVPYNEQFF; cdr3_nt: TGTGCCAGCAGCTTATCAAGCGGGAGGGTGCCCTACAATGAGCAGTTCTTC
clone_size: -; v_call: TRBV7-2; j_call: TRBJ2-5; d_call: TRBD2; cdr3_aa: CASSLGEGGETQYF; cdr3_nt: TGTGCCAGCAGCTTAGGGGAGGGCGGAGAGACCCAGTACTTC
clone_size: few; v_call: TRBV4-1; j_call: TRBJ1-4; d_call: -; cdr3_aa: CASSQALGAEKLFF; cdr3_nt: TGCGCCAGCAGCCAAGCATTAGGGGCCGAAAAACTGTTTTTT
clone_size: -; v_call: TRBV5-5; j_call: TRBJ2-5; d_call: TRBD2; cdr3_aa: CASSYGLAGSQETQYF; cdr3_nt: TGTGCCAGCAGCTACGGACTAGCGGGGAGCCAAGAGACCCAGTACTTC
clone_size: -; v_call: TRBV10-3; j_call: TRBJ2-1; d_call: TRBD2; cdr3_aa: CAIGGGTTSAGEQFF; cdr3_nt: TGTGCCATCGGGGGGGGAACGACTAGCGCCGGTGAGCAGTTCTTC
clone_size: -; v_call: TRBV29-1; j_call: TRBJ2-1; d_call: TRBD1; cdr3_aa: CSVVRTGSYNEQFF; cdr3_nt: TGCAGCGTTGTTAGGACAGGGAGCTACAATGAGCAGTTCTTC
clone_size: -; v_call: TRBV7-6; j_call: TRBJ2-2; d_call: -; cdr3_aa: CASSYVGAGELFF; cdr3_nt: TGTGCCAGCAGCTATGTGGGGGCCGGGGAGCTGTTTTTT
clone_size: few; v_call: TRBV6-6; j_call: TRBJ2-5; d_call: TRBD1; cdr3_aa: CATSTGAEETQYF; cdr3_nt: TGTGCCACCTCGACAGGGGCTGAAGAGACCCAGTACTTC
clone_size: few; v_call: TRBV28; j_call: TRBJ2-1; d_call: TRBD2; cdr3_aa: CASSLKGGRAYNEQFF; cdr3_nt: TGTGCCAGCAGTTTAAAAGGCGGGAGGGCCTACAATGAGCAGTTCTTC
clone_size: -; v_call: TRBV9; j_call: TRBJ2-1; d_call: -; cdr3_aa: CASSDGGGDTYNKQFF; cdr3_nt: TGTGCCAGCAGCGACGGGGGAGGGGACACCTACAATAAGCAGTTCTTC
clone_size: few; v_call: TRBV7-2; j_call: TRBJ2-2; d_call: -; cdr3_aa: CASSLIDLGTGELFF; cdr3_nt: TGTGCCAGCAGCTTAATTGACCTGGGGACCGGGGAGCTGTTTTTT
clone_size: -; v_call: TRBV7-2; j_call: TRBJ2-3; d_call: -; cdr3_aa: CASSPNWLGRGTDTQYF; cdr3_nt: TGTGCCAGCAGCCCGAATTGGCTGGGCAGGGGCACAGATACGCAGTATTTT
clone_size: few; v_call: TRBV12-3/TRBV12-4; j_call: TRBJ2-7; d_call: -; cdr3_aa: CASGPWVGEQYF; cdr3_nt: TGTGCCAGCGGCCCCTGGGTAGGGGAGCAGTACTTC
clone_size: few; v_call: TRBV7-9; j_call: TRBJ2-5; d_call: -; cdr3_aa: CASSPPGGQETQYF; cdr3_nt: TGTGCCAGCAGCCCCCCCGGTGGACAAGAGACCCAGTACTTC
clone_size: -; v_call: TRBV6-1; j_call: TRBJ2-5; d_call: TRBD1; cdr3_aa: CASSGQGPTGKTQYF; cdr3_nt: TGTGCCAGCAGTGGACAGGGCCCAACGGGAAAGACCCAGTACTTC
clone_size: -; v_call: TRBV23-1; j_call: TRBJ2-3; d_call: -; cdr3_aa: CPPRGTFSTDTQYF; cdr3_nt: TGCCCTCCAAGGGGGACATTTAGCACAGATACGCAGTATTTT
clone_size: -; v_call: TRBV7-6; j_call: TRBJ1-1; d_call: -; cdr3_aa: CASSFLGSEAFF; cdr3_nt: TGTGCCAGCAGCTTCCTGGGGTCTGAAGCTTTCTTT
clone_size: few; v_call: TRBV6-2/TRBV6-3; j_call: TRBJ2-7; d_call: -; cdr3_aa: CASSKPATKAPYEQYF; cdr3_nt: TGTGCCAGCAGTAAACCGGCGACCAAAGCTCCCTACGAGCAGTACTTC
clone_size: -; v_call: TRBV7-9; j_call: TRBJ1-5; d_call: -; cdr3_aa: CASSLGAYNQPQHF; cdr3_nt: TGTGCCAGCAGCTTAGGGGCCTACAATCAGCCCCAGCATTTT
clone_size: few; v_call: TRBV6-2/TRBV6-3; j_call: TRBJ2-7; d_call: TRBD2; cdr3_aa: CASSYGSGSEQYF; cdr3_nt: TGTGCCAGCAGTTACGGGAGCGGGAGCGAGCAGTACTTC
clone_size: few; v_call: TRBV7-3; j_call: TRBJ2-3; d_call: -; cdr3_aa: CASSPGHGPDTQYF; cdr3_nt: TGTGCCAGCAGCCCGGGACACGGCCCAGATACGCAGTATTTT
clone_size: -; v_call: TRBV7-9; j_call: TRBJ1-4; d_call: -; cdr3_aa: CASSLIGAGEKLFF; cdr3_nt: TGTGCCAGCAGCTTAATAGGGGCGGGTGAAAAACTGTTTTTT
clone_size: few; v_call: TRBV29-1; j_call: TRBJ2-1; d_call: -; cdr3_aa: CSVRTAELDEQFF; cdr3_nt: TGCAGCGTGCGGACAGCCGAGCTGGATGAGCAGTTCTTC
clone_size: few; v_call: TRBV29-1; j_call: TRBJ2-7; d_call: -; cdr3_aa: CSVEDSWGYEQYF; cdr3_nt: TGCAGCGTTGAAGATTCCTGGGGCTACGAGCAGTACTTC
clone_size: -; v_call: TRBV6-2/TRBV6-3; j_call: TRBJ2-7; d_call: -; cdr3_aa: CASSYTSPTSEQYF; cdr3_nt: TGTGCCAGCAGTTATACCTCCCCCACTAGCGAGCAGTACTTC
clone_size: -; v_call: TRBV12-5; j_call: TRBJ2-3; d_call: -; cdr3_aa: CASGLSRGLIDSTDTQYF; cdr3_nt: TGTGCTAGTGGTTTGTCCCGCGGACTTATCGATTCCACAGATACGCAGTATTTT
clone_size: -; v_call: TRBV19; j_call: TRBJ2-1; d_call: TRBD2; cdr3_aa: CAGSLLARRNEQFF; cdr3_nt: TGTGCCGGTAGTTTACTAGCGAGAAGGAATGAGCAGTTCTTC
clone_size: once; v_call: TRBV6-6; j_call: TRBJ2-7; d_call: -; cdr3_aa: CASSSAILEQYF; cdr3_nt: TGTGCCAGCAGCTCTGCCATATTGGAGCAGTACTTC
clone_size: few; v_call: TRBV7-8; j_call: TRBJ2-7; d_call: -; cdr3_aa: CASKSTEGLTYEQYF; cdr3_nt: TGTGCCAGCAAATCTACAGAGGGCTTAACCTACGAGCAGTACTTC
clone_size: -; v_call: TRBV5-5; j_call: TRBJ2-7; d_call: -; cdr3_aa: CASSSGGPEQYF; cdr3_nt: TGTGCCAGCAGCTCGGGGGGCCCCGAGCAGTACTTC
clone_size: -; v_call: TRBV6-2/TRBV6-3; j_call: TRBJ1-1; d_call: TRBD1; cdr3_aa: CDSRTGIMTEAFF; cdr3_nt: TGTGACAGCAGGACAGGGATCATGACTGAAGCTTTCTTT
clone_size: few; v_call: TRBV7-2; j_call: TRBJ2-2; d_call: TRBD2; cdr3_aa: CASSLVAGGVAGELFF; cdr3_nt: TGTGCCAGCAGCTTAGTAGCGGGAGGGGTTGCCGGGGAGCTGTTTTTT
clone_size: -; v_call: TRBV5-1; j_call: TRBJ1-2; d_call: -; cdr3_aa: CASSLLAGAGKDYGYTF; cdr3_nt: TGCGCCAGCAGCTTGTTGGCAGGGGCAGGAAAGGACTATGGCTACACCTTC
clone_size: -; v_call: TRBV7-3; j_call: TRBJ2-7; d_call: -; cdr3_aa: CASQEGGYEQYF; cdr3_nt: TGTGCCAGCCAGGAGGGAGGTTACGAGCAGTACTTC
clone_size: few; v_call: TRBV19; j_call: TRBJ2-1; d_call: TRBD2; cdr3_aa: CASSIRTSGNEQFF; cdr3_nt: TGTGCCAGTAGTATCAGGACTAGCGGCAATGAGCAGTTCTTC
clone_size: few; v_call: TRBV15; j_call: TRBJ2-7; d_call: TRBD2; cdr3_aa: CATSPAGGGSYEQYF; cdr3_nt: TGTGCCACCAGCCCTGCAGGCGGGGGGTCCTACGAGCAGTACTTC
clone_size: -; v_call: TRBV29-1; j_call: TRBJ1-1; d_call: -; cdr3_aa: CSVPTSITEAFF; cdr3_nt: TGCAGCGTGCCGACGAGCATCACTGAAGCTTTCTTT
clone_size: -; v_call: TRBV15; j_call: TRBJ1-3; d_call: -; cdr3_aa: CATSRPTTGNTIYF; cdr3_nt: TGTGCCACCAGCAGGCCTACCACTGGAAACACCATATATTTT
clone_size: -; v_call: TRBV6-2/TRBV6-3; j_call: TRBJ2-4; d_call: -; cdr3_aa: CASSYAGLARGKNIQYF; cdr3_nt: TGTGCCAGCAGTTACGCCGGGCTAGCTCGAGGCAAAAACATTCAGTACTTC
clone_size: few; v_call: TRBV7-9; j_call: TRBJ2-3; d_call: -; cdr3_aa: CAIADPTDTQYF; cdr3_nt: TGTGCCATCGCGGACCCAACAGATACGCAGTATTTT
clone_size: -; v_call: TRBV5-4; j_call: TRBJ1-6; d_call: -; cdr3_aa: CASSPARSFPLHF; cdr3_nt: TGTGCCAGCAGCCCCGCTCGGTCATTCCCCCTCCACTTT
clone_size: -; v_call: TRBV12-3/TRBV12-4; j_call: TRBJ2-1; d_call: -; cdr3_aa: CASSPDWNGDEQFF; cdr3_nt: TGTGCCAGCAGCCCGGACTGGAACGGGGATGAGCAGTTCTTC
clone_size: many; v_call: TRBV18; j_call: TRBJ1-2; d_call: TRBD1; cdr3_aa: CASSPGQGRSYGYTF; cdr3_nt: TGTGCCAGCTCACCCGGACAGGGGAGGAGCTATGGCTACACCTTC